These T cell receptor beta chains were read from a single sample in a study of blood T cell repertoires in COVID-19. Clones were sequenced by immunoSEQ multiplex PCR, and TCRdb holds only the in-frame ones, with some missing. The sample records about 130,000 clones, around 86% being singletons. Specimen: peripheral blood. These receptor sequences come from a woman aged 65 to 85 with COVID-19, enrolled during active disease. The CDR3 runs from the conserved cysteine through the conserved F or W. Clone size is stated in some rows and not others, as once, few, many or a class when expanded.

V	length	size	CDR3
TRBV11-3	15	-	CASSLAPSRTDTQYF
TRBV5-6	13	once	CASSFQGAHEQYF
TRBV11-1	11	-	CASSSNSPLHF
TRBV30	16	-	CAWVGTGKVTRSPLHF
TRBV20-1	11	-	CSARGAGGYTF
TRBV7-9	13	few	CASSIGQHTEAFF
TRBV7-9	13	-	CASSLTDRGTLHF
TRBV6-4	17	-	CASTKNDSGVAYNEQFF
TRBV9	15	-	CASSVADRSNSPLHF
TRBV20-1	13	-	CSASLETKNIQYF
TRBV29-1	12	-	CSVAGGDYGYTF
TRBV28	16	-	CASSWLAGGLTGELFF
TRBV29-1	16	once	CSVEKGLAGDYNEQFF
TRBV6-5	15	-	CASRTNRGLGDTIYF
TRBV5-1	16	-	CASSLGTTGSGNTIYF
TRBV11-1	12	-	CASSLPRDTQYF
TRBV29-1	15	-	CSGRKSSGGAETQYF
TRBV6-5	15	-	CASSPTGGSYNEQFF
TRBV6-6	15	-	CASSMPGQGTDTQYF
TRBV7-9	13	-	CASSLNGEGGYTF
TRBV2	14	-	CASSEGRLNTEAFF
TRBV6-5	13	-	CASSTGGGQPQHF
TRBV27	13	-	CASSQWSDEKLFF
TRBV29-1	13	-	CSVRDRGVYEQYF
TRBV6-1	15	once	CASSDQGTGNQPQHF
TRBV19	14	-	CASSFPRQGLEAFF
TRBV24-1	16	-	CATSDSRTGGYDEQYF
TRBV5-5	16	few	CASSLAGGTGGEKLFF
TRBV7-7	16	-	CASSPRRTGNTGELFF
TRBV7-2	13	-	CASSLAPSEKLFF
TRBV30	13	few	CAWSRAGQSPLHF
TRBV18	17	-	CASSRGQGESGANVLTF